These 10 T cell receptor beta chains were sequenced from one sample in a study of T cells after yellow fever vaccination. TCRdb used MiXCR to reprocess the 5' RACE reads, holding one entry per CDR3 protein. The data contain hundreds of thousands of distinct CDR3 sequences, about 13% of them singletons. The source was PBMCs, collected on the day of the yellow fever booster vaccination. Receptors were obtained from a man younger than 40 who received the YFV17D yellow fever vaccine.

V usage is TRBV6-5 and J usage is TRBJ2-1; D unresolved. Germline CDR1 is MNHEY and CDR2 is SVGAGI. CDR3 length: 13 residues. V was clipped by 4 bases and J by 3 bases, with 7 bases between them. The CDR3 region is CASSSPIYNEQFF. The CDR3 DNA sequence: TGTGCCAGCAGTTCCCCTATCTACAATGAGCAGTTCTTC.

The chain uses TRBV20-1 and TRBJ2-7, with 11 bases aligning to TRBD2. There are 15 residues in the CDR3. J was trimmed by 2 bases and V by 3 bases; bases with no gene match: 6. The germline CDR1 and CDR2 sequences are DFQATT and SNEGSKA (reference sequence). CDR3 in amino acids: CSARDGTSGTYEQYF. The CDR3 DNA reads TGCAGTGCTAGGGACGGGACTAGCGGAACCTACGAGCAGTACTTC.

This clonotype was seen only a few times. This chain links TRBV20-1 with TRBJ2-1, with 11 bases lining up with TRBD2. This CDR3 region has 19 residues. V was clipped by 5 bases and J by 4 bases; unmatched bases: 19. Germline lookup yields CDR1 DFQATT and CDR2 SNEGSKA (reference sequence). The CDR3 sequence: CSAARDSGRALLPYNEQFF. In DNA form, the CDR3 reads TGCAGTGCTGCCCGCGATAGCGGGAGGGCTCTTCTCCCTTACAATGAGCAGTTCTTC.

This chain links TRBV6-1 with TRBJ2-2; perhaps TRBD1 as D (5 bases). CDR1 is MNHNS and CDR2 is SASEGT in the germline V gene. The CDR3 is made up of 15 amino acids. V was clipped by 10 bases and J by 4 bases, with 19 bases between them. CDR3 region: CAKTIGPGPTGELFF. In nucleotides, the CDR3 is TGTGCCAAGACGATCGGGCCAGGGCCCACCGGGGAGCTGTTTTTT.

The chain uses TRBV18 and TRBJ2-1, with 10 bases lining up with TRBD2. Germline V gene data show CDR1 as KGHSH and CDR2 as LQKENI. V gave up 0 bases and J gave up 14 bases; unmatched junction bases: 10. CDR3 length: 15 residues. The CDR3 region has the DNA TGTGCCAGCTCACCACCGGATCTTAGCGGGAGGCGTGAGTTCTTC. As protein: CASSPPDLSGRREFF. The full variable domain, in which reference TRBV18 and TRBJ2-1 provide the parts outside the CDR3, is NAGVMQNPRHLVRRRGQEARLRCSPMKGHSHVYWYRQLPEEGLKFMVYLQKENIIDESGMPKERFSAEFPKEGPSILRIQQVVRGDSAAYFCASSPPDLSGRREFFGPGTRLTVL.

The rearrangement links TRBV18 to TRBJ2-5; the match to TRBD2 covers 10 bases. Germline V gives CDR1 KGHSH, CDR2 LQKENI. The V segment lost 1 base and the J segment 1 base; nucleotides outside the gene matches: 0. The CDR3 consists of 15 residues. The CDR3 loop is CASSPQRGGQETQYF. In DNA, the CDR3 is TGTGCCAGCTCACCACAGCGGGGGGGCCAAGAGACCCAGTACTTC.

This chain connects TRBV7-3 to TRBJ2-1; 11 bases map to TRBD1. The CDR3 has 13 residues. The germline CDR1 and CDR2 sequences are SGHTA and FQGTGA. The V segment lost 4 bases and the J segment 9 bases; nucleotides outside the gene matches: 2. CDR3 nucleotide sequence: TGTGCCAGCAGCTCGGGACAGGGGGTTGAGCAGTTCTTC. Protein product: CASSSGQGVEQFF.

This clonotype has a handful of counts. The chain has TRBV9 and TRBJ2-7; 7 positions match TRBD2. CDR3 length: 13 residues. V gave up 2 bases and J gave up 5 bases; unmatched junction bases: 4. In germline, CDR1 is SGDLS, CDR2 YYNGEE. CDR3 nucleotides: TGTGCCAGCAGCGTGGCGGGAGTGCACGAGCAGTACTTC. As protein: CASSVAGVHEQYF. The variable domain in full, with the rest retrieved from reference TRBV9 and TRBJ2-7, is DSGVTQTPKHLITATGQRVTLRCSPRSGDLSVYWYQQSLDQGLQFLIQYYNGEERAKGNILERFSAQQFPDLHSELNLSSLELGDSALYFCASSVAGVHEQYFGPGTRLTVT.

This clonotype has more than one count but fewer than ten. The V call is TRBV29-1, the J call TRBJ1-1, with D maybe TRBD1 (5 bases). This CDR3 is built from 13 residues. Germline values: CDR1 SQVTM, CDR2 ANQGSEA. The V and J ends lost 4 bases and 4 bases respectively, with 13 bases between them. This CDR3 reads CSVVRGSGTEAFF. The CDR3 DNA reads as TGCAGCGTTGTAAGGGGTTCCGGCACTGAAGCTTTCTTT.

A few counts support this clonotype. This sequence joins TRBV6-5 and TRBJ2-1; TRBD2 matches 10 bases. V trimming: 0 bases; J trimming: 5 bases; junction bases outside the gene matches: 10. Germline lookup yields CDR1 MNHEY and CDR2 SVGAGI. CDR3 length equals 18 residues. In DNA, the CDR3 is TGTGCCAGCAGTTACTCTGGAACACTAGCGGGGTGGAACAATGAGCAGTTCTTC. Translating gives CASSYSGTLAGWNNEQFF.